Sequencing of this T cell receptor beta chain was carried out in a study of cytomegalovirus exposure and HLA in healthy donors. Study at large: Earlier findings included about 120 million unique TCR beta sequences obtained from about 170 million T cells. HLA-typed donors were the source of approximately 80 million unique TCRs, which an early data release held. Overall study results and limits: A later analysis reportedly found fewer N-insertions in an Asian-associated ancestry cluster than the approximately 670-donor mean. As was reported, the classifier diagnosed cytomegalovirus status with high specificity and sensitivity.

The sample holds a few counts of this clone. The antigen is undetermined. The V gene's germline CDR1 is SGHNT and CDR2 YYREEE (reference sequence). The CDR3 covers 14 residues. It was with 60 Vbeta and 13 Jbeta primers that the PCR ran. Profiled with immunoSEQ multiplex PCR; TCRdb holds only in-frame clones, not every one. The table lists 130,000 or so clones, just under 80% of them singletons. The specimen was PBMCs. This TCR came from a woman aged 18-30 years in good health and CMV-seronegative. The rearrangement uses TRBV5-4 and TRBJ2-3; D may be TRBD2 (6 bases). The CDR3 sequence is CAAKEGGFTDTQYF. CDR3 bases: TGTGCGGCCAAGGAGGGCGGGTTCACAGATACGCAGTATTTT.